The rows below give T cell receptor beta chains drawn from one sample of a study of neurological immune-mediated disorders. TCRdb analysed the 5' RACE reads with MiXCR anew, one entry per CDR3 protein. Here the sample spans 55,000 to 80,000 distinct CDR3 sequences, approximately 14% being singletons. Sequenced input: PBMCs. The receptors originated from a female donor with HTLV-1-associated myelopathy (HAM/TSP). CDR3s include the opening cysteine and the closing phenylalanine or tryptophan. The D gene is left open where the match is weak. Clone size is shown for a subset of rows, as once, few, many or a class of expanded clone.

j_call,clone_size,v_call,d_call,cdr3_nt,cdr3_aa
TRBJ2-2,many,TRBV5-1,TRBD2,TGCGCCAGCAGCTCCGGGGGACTAGCGGGCGTAAACACCGGGGAGCTGTTTTTT,CASSSGGLAGVNTGELFF
TRBJ1-3,many,TRBV20-1,-,TGCAGTGCCTACTCTGGAAACACCATATATTTT,CSAYSGNTIYF
TRBJ1-2,-,TRBV5-1,-,TGCGCCAGCGGAGGGTACAGGGTCATCGGCTACACCTTC,CASGGYRVIGYTF
TRBJ2-1,many,TRBV9,TRBD1,TGTGCCAGCAGCGTCAAGACAGGGAGTTGGGATGAGCAGTTCTTC,CASSVKTGSWDEQFF
TRBJ2-7,many,TRBV5-1,TRBD1,TGCGCCAGCAGCTGGACAGGGGGCGAACTAGAATCCGAGCAGTACTTC,CASSWTGGELESEQYF
TRBJ1-2,many,TRBV12-3/TRBV12-4,TRBD1,TGTGCCAGCAGTTTAACAGGGGGGAACTATGGCTACACCTTC,CASSLTGGNYGYTF
TRBJ2-2,many,TRBV7-2,-,TGTGCCAGCAGCACCCCGACAGGACCCGGGGAGCTGTTTTTT,CASSTPTGPGELFF
TRBJ1-3,once,TRBV7-9,-,TGTGCCAGCAGCTTCGAGGTGTCAGGCTCTTCTGGAAACACCATATATTTT,CASSFEVSGSSGNTIYF
TRBJ1-5,-,TRBV5-1,-,TGCTCCAGCAGCCCGGGCGCTATCAATCAGCCCCAGCATTTT,CSSSPGAINQPQHF
TRBJ1-5,many,TRBV4-1,-,TGCGCCAGCAGCCAAGCGCTAACTAGCAATCAGCCCCAGCATTTT,CASSQALTSNQPQHF
TRBJ2-3,many,TRBV4-2,-,TGTGCCAGCAGCCAAGATCGGGGACCCACAGATACGCAGTATTTT,CASSQDRGPTDTQYF
TRBJ2-2,many,TRBV11-2,-,TGTGCCGTGCGAAGTGGGGGTGTGAACACCGGGGAGCTGTTTTTT,CAVRSGGVNTGELFF
TRBJ2-5,many,TRBV2,-,TGTGCCAGCAGTGACGTCGGCGTCCAAGAGACCCAGTACTTC,CASSDVGVQETQYF
TRBJ1-2,many,TRBV3-1,-,TGTGCCAGCAGCCAAGATCCGGCAGGGCCTTATGGCTACACCTTC,CASSQDPAGPYGYTF
TRBJ1-5,many,TRBV5-1,-,TGCGCCAGCAGCTTGGGCGGGAATAGCAATCAGCCCCAGCATTTT,CASSLGGNSNQPQHF
TRBJ2-1,many,TRBV18,TRBD1,TGTGCCAGCTCACCACCTCGGGCAGGGGGAGATGAGCAGTTCTTC,CASSPPRAGGDEQFF
TRBJ1-3,-,TRBV10-2,-,TGCGCTTCAACCTTGGGAGACTCTGGAAACACCATATATTTT,CASTLGDSGNTIYF
TRBJ2-3,many,TRBV5-1,TRBD2,TGCGCCAGCAGCTTGGCTGCGCGGGGGGCCACAGATACGCAGTATTTT,CASSLAARGATDTQYF
TRBJ1-2,few,TRBV7-2,TRBD1,TGTGCCAGCAGCCCTAGTGGGAACAGGGGCCACTATGGCTACACCTTC,CASSPSGNRGHYGYTF
TRBJ1-3,many,TRBV5-1,-,TGCGCCAGTCGTCCCGGGAACTCTGGAAACACCATATATTTT,CASRPGNSGNTIYF
TRBJ2-3,-,TRBV5-5,-,TGTGCCAGCAGCTTTCCCGATACGCAGTATTTT,CASSFPDTQYF
TRBJ2-2,many,TRBV11-2,-,TGTGCCAGCAGCTTACGGGGGGCGGGCGGGGAGCTGTTTTTT,CASSLRGAGGELFF
TRBJ1-5,many,TRBV7-2,TRBD1,TGTGCCAGCAGCAACATACCTGGGACAGGGGAAAATCAGCCCCAGCATTTT,CASSNIPGTGENQPQHF
TRBJ2-7,many,TRBV5-5,TRBD1,TGTGCCAGCAGGCCCGGGACAGCAACTACCTACGAGCAGTACTTC,CASRPGTATTYEQYF
TRBJ2-7,many,TRBV5-1,TRBD2,TGCGCCAGCAGCTCACTAGCGGGGGGCTCCTACGAGCAGTACTTC,CASSSLAGGSYEQYF
TRBJ2-5,many,TRBV15,TRBD2,TGTGCTACCAGCAAAGCGAGCGGGGGAGACCAAGAGACCCAGTACTTC,CATSKASGGDQETQYF
TRBJ2-4,many,TRBV7-9,-,TGTGCCAGCAGCTTAGGACCCGGGGGCAAAAACATTCAGTACTTC,CASSLGPGGKNIQYF
TRBJ1-5,many,TRBV5-1,-,TGCGCCAGCAGATTTGAGATCAATCAGCCCCAGCATTTT,CASRFEINQPQHF
TRBJ2-7,many,TRBV20-1,TRBD2,TGCAGTGCTAGAGATCTGGAGCGGGGGGTCTCCTACGAGCAGTACTTC,CSARDLERGVSYEQYF